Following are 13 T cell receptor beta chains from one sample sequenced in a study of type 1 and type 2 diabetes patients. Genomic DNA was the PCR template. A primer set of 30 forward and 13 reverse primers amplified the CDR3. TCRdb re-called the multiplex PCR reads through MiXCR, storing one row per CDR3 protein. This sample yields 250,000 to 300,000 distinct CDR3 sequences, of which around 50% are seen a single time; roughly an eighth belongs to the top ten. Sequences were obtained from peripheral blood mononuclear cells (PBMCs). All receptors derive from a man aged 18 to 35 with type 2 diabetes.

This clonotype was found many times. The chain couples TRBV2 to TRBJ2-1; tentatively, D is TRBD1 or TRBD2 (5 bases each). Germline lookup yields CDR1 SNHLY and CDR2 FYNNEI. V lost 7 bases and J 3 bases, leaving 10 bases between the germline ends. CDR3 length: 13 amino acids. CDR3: CASTWGNYNEQFF. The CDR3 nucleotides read TGTGCCAGCACTTGGGGGAACTACAATGAGCAGTTCTTC.

CDR3: CASSIGLGSNQPQHF. The DNA of the CDR3 is TGTGCCAGTAGTATAGGTCTCGGCAGCAATCAGCCCCAGCATTTT. The chain recombines TRBV19 with TRBJ1-5; D not certain. The CDR3 is made up of 15 amino acids. Germline-derived CDR1 and CDR2 are LNHDA and SQIVND (reference sequence). V shed 1 base and J shed 1 base, with 8 bases lying between them.

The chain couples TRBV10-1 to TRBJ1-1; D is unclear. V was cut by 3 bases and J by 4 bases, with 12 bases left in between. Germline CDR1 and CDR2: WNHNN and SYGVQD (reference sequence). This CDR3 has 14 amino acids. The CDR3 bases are TGCGCCAGCAGTGAAGCGTGGGTAGGCACTGAAGCTTTCTTT. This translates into CASSEAWVGTEAFF.

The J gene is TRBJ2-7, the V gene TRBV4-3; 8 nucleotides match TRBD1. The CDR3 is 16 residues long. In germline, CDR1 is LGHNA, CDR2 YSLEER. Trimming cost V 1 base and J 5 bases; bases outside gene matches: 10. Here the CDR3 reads CASSQVSGTGLHEQYF. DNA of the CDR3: TGCGCCAGCAGCCAAGTGTCCGGGACAGGTCTACACGAGCAGTACTTC.

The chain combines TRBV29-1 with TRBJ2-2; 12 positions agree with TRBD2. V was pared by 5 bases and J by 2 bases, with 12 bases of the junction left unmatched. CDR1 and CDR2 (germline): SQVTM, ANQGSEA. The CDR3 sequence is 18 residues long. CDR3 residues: CSVHLLAGGGGNTGELFF. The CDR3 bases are TGCAGCGTTCATTTGCTAGCGGGAGGGGGAGGTAACACCGGGGAGCTGTTTTTT.

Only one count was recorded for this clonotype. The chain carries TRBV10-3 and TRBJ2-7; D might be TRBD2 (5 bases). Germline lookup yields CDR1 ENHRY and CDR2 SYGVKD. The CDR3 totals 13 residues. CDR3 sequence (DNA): TGTGTCAGCTGTAGCGTACCCTCCTACGAGCAGTACTTC. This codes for CVSCSVPSYEQYF.

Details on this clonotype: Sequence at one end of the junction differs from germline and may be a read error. In DNA, the CDR3 is TGTGCCAGCAGTTACTTCGGGCTTGGGGTGGGAGAGCGGTACTTC. Translating it yields CASSYFGLGVGERYF. The chain recombines TRBV6-5 with TRBJ2-7, with D possibly matching TRBD2 (5 bases). The V gene's germline CDR1 is MNHEY and CDR2 SVGAGI. The CDR3 has 15 residues.

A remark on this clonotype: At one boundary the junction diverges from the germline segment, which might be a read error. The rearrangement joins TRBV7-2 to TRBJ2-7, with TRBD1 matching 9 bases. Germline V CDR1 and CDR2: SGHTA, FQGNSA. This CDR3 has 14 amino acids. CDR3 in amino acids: CARSPGQGIYEQYF. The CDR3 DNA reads TGTGCCCGCAGCCCTGGACAGGGGATCTACGAGCAGTACTTC.

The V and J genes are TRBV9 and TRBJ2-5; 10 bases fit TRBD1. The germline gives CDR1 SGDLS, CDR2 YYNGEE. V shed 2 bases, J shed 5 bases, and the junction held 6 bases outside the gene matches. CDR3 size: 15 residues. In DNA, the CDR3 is TGTGCCAGCAGCGTCGGGACAGGGGCTAGTGAGACCCAGTACTTC. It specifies CASSVGTGASETQYF.

As DNA, the CDR3 is TGCAGTGCTAGAGGTAGTTGGAGGGCCAACAATGAGCAGTTCTTC. Translated, it gives CSARGSWRANNEQFF. V gene TRBV20-1 combines with J gene TRBJ2-1, with D possibly matching TRBD2 (6 bases). The V gene's germline CDR1 is DFQATT and CDR2 SNEGSKA (reference sequence). V lost 1 base to trimming and J lost 5 bases, with 15 bases between them. The CDR3 length is 15 residues.

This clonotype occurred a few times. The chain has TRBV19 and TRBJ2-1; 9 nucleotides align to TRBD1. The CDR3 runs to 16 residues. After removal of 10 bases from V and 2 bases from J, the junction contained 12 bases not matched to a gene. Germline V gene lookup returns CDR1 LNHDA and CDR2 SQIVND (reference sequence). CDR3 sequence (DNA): TGTGCCATCCATTCCCACAGGGGGCCGACCTACAATGAGCAGTTCTTC. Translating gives CAIHSHRGPTYNEQFF.

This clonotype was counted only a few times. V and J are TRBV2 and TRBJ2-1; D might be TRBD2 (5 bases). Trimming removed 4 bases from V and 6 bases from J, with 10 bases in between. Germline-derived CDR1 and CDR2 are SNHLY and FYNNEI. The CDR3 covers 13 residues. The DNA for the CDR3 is TGTGCCAGCAGTGCGGACGGGGTCAATGAGCAGTTCTTC. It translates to CASSADGVNEQFF. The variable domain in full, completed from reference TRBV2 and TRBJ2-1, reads EPEVTQTPSHQVTQMGQEVILRCVPISNHLYFYWYRQILGQKVEFLVSFYNNEISEKSEIFDDQFSVERPDGSNFTLKIRSTKLEDSAMYFCASSADGVNEQFFGPGTRLTVL.

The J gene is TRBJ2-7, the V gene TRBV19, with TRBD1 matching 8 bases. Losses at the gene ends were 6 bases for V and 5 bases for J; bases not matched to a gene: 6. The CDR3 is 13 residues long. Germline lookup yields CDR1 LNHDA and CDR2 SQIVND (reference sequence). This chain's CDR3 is CASRPQGDHEQYF. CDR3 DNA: TGTGCCAGTAGACCACAGGGGGATCACGAGCAGTACTTC.